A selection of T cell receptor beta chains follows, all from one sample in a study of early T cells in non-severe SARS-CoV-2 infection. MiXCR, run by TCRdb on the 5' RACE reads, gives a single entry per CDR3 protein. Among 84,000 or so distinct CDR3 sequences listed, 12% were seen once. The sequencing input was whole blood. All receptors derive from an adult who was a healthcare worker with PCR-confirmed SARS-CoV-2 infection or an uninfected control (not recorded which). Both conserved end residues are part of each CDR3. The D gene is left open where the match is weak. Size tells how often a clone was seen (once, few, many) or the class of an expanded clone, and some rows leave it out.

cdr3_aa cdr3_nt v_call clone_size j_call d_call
CASSIRGGTDTQYF TGTGCCAGTAGCATCAGGGGGGGGACAGATACGCAGTATTTT TRBV19 few TRBJ2-3 NA
CASTFSVSWGNTEAFF TGTGCCAGCACTTTCAGTGTATCGTGGGGGAACACTGAAGCTTTCTTT TRBV12-3/TRBV12-4 NA TRBJ1-1 NA
CASSLAFSYEQYF TGTGCCAGCAGCTTGGCGTTCTCCTACGAGCAGTACTTC TRBV11-2 many TRBJ2-7 NA
CASSLGVAPEQYF TGTGCCAGCAGCTTAGGGGTAGCGCCCGAGCAGTACTTC TRBV7-9 NA TRBJ2-7 NA
CASSQGASVEQFF TGTGCCAGCAGCCAAGGGGCTAGCGTTGAGCAGTTCTTC TRBV7-8 many TRBJ2-1 NA
CASSSTETQYF TGTGCCAGCTCATCGACCGAGACCCAGTACTTC TRBV18 few TRBJ2-5 NA
CASSLSGSSYEQYF TGCGCCAGCAGCTTGAGCGGGAGCTCCTACGAGCAGTACTTC TRBV5-1 many TRBJ2-7 TRBD2
CASAGTSLSDTQYF TGTGCCAGCGCCGGGACTAGCTTGTCGGATACGCAGTATTTT TRBV2 few TRBJ2-3 TRBD2
CSAAVEASGNTIYF TGCAGCGCCGCCGTCGAAGCCTCTGGAAACACCATATATTTT TRBV29-1 few TRBJ1-3 NA
CASSPGTRFGNYGYTF TGTGCCAGCAGCCCCGGGACAAGGTTTGGGAACTATGGCTACACCTTC TRBV14 many TRBJ1-2 NA
CASSSTMGSYNSPLHF TGTGCCAGCAGCTCCACTATGGGCTCCTATAATTCACCCCTCCACTTT TRBV5-5 NA TRBJ1-6 NA
CSAPGQGVYEQYF TGCAGTGCCCCGGGACAGGGGGTCTACGAGCAGTACTTC TRBV20-1 NA TRBJ2-7 TRBD1
CSVDGSTDTQYF TGCAGCGTTGATGGTAGCACAGATACGCAGTATTTT TRBV29-1 many TRBJ2-3 NA
CASSQNLAVSYNEQFF TGCGCCAGCAGCCAAAATCTAGCGGTCTCCTACAATGAGCAGTTCTTC TRBV4-1 many TRBJ2-1 TRBD2
CASSKGDCAAETQYF TGTGCCAGCAGCAAAGGGGATTGTGCGGCGGAGACCCAGTACTTC TRBV21-1 many TRBJ2-5 NA
CASSSETGTYEQYF TGTGCCAGCAGTTCGGAGACAGGGACCTACGAGCAGTACTTC TRBV27 few TRBJ2-7 TRBD1
CASSTGTLTYNEQFF TGCGCCAGCTCCACGGGGACCCTCACCTACAATGAGCAGTTCTTC TRBV5-1 few TRBJ2-1 NA
CASSSRGAYNEQFF TGTGCCAGCAGTTCCCGCGGTGCCTACAATGAGCAGTTCTTC TRBV6-5 few TRBJ2-1 NA
CASSSEPQPQHF TGTGCCAGCAGCTCCGAGCCCCAGCCCCAGCATTTT TRBV28 few TRBJ1-5 NA
CASSFRANTEAFF TGTGCCAGCAGTTTTAGAGCTAACACTGAAGCTTTCTTT TRBV12-3/TRBV12-4 few TRBJ1-1 NA
CASSSAGKQYF TGTGCCAGCAGCTCAGCAGGGAAGCAGTACTTC TRBV3-1 NA TRBJ2-7 NA
CSVETRGAGANVLTF TGCAGCGTTGAAACGCGGGGAGCTGGGGCCAACGTCCTGACTTTC TRBV29-1 few TRBJ2-6 NA
CASSSVGYTQYF TGCGCCAGCAGTTCTGTCGGGTATACGCAGTATTTT TRBV5-1 NA TRBJ2-3 NA
CSVPEIARGASNYGYTF TGCAGCGTCCCGGAAATCGCTCGGGGGGCTTCTAACTATGGCTACACCTTC TRBV29-1 NA TRBJ1-2 NA
CASSEGVFGANVLTF TGTGCCAGCAGCGAAGGGGTGTTCGGGGCCAACGTCCTGACTTTC TRBV7-8 NA TRBJ2-6 NA
CATSGAALPTGANVLTF TGTGCCACCAGTGGGGCAGCCCTGCCAACTGGGGCCAACGTCCTGACTTTC TRBV24-1 few TRBJ2-6 NA
CASSLEGPPSSGGQQETQYF TGTGCCAGCAGCTTGGAGGGCCCCCCCTCTAGCGGGGGCCAACAAGAGACCCAGTACTTC TRBV5-4 few TRBJ2-5 TRBD2
CASSASGYRTDTQYF TGTGCCAGCAGCGCTAGCGGTTATCGCACAGATACGCAGTATTTT TRBV5-4 NA TRBJ2-3 TRBD2
CASRGTGLAEKLFF TGTGCCAGCAGGGGGACAGGGTTGGCTGAAAAACTGTTTTTT TRBV6-5 many TRBJ1-4 TRBD1
CASRVGGYNEQFF TGTGCCAGCAGGGTAGGAGGCTACAATGAGCAGTTCTTC TRBV11-3 many TRBJ2-1 NA
CSARAPAGGYEQYF TGCAGTGCTAGAGCCCCAGCCGGGGGCTACGAGCAGTACTTC TRBV20-1 NA TRBJ2-7 NA
CASSFPYPGEQYF TGTGCCAGCAGCTTCCCCTACCCGGGCGAGCAGTACTTC TRBV11-2 many TRBJ2-7 NA
CASSIEPLLVGSSYNSPLHF TGTGCCAGTAGTATAGAGCCCCTCCTCGTCGGGAGCTCCTATAATTCACCCCTCCACTTT TRBV19 many TRBJ1-6 NA
CASSLVDSYGYTF TGTGCCAGCAGCTTGGTTGACAGCTATGGCTACACCTTC TRBV5-4 NA TRBJ1-2 NA
CATWTSGGTYEQYF TGTGCCACCTGGACTAGCGGGGGAACCTACGAGCAGTACTTC TRBV5-4 once TRBJ2-7 TRBD2
CASSIGLGGLDQPQHF TGTGCCAGTAGTATAGGGCTAGGGGGATTGGATCAGCCCCAGCATTTT TRBV19 NA TRBJ1-5 NA
CSARAPTSGLGTQYF TGCAGTGCTAGAGCCCCGACTAGCGGATTAGGGACCCAGTACTTC TRBV20-1 many TRBJ2-5 TRBD2
CASSSGDISYGYTF TGTGCCAGCAGCTCCGGGGACATATCCTATGGCTACACCTTC TRBV7-9 few TRBJ1-2 NA
CASSLARTGGLDEQFF TGCGCCAGCAGCTTGGCTAGGACAGGGGGCTTGGATGAGCAGTTCTTC TRBV5-1 many TRBJ2-1 TRBD1
CASSQQGYGEAFF TGTGCCAGCAGCCAACAGGGGTATGGTGAAGCTTTCTTT TRBV3-1 many TRBJ1-1 NA
CASSSPAGGSSPLHF TGTGCCAGCAGTTCCCCGGCAGGGGGCAGTTCACCCCTCCACTTT TRBV28 few TRBJ1-6 TRBD1
CASSGQTGSGANVLTF TGTGCCAGCAGTGGACAGACAGGCTCTGGGGCCAACGTCCTGACTTTC TRBV6-6 many TRBJ2-6 NA
CSVGRVNYGYTF TGCAGCGTTGGCAGGGTTAACTATGGCTACACCTTC TRBV29-1 many TRBJ1-2 NA